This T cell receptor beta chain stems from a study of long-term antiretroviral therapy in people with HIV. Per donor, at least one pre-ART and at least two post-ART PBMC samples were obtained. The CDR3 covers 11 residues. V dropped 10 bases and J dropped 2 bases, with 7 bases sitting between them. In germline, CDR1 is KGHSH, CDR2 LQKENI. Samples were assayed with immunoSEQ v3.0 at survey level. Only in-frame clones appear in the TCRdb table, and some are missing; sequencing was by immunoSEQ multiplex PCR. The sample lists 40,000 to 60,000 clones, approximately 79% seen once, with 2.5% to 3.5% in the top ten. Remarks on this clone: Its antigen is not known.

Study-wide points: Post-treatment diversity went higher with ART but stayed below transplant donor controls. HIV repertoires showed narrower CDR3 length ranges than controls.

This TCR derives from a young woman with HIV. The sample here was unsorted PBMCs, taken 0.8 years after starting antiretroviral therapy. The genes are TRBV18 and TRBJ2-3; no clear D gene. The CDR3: CATHSTDTQYF. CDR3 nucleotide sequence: TGTGCCACCCACTCCACAGATACGCAGTATTTT.